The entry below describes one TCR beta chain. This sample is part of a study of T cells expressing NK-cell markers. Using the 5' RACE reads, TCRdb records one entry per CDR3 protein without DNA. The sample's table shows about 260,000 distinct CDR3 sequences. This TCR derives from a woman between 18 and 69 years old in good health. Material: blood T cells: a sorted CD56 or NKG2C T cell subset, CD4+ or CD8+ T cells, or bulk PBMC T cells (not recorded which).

The CDR3 protein is CASSLPLAGGATQYF. The genes are TRBV7-2 and TRBJ2-5; the D gene TCRdb calls, TRBD2, cannot be checked with no DNA. The CDR3 runs 15 residues. Germline V CDR1 and CDR2: SGHTA, FQGNSA.